This T cell receptor beta chain is drawn from a study of human T cells and chemical hapten exposure. Findings and limits, study-wide: Relative to controls, expanded TCRs formed significantly more large CDR3 similarity clusters.

V was shortened by 2 bases and J by 2 bases, with 4 bases between the two germline ends. Germline V gene sequence: CDR1 SGHVS, CDR2 FNYEAQ. The CDR3 is made up of 13 amino acids. This clonotype occurred a few times. Antigen unknown. This sample's time point: patch test 3, about 24 weeks after DPC sensitization. Specified treatment: therapeutic diphenylcyclopropenone sensitization with weekly scalp DPC. Each CDR3 protein is one row after TCRdb ran MiXCR on the RACE reads. The sample lists about 82,000 distinct CDR3 sequences; approximately 13% were seen once. The sequences come from whole blood, collected in connection with sensitization to the hapten diphenylcyclopropenone (DPC). V is TRBV7-6 and J is TRBJ2-1; D gene unclear. This receptor was taken from a woman aged 45-65 years with alopecia areata. Some clones in this sample may be carry-over from other donors' samples. The DNA for the CDR3 is TGTGCCAGCAGCTTACAACCCTACAATGAGCAGTTCTTC. This sequence encodes CASSLQPYNEQFF.